The rows below give T cell receptor beta chains drawn from one sample of a study of T cell repertoires in cytomegalovirus infection. TCRdb passed the reads through MiXCR, listing each CDR3 protein once. The sample shows fewer than 200,000 distinct CDR3 sequences, about a fifth of them seen only once. The antigens for these receptors are not known. This specimen was CD8+ T cells from cultured PBMCs, taken from culture after CMV antigen stimulation. These receptor sequences come from a human donor in good health (CMV status not recorded). Some clones in this sample may be carry-over from other donors' samples. Each CDR3 is given with its conserved first and last residue. Fields, in order: D gene, V gene, J gene, clone size, CDR3 protein, CDR3 DNA. The D gene is left open where the match is weak. Rows may omit the clone size; those that give it use once, few, many or a size class.

d_call: NA
v_call: TRBV4-1
j_call: TRBJ1-6
clone_size: few
cdr3_aa: CASSFGSQNSPLHF
cdr3_nt: TGCGCCAGCAGCTTCGGATCCCAAAATTCACCCCTCCACTTT

d_call: TRBD1
v_call: TRBV27
j_call: TRBJ1-2
clone_size: NA
cdr3_aa: CASSSSGQVNYGYTF
cdr3_nt: TGTGCCAGCAGTTCCTCAGGACAGGTTAACTATGGCTACACCTTC

d_call: TRBD2
v_call: TRBV9
j_call: TRBJ2-5
clone_size: few
cdr3_aa: CASSSRTSGGPGQETQYF
cdr3_nt: TGTGCCAGCAGCTCCCGGACTAGCGGGGGGCCGGGTCAAGAGACCCAGTACTTC

d_call: NA
v_call: TRBV12-3/TRBV12-4
j_call: TRBJ2-1
clone_size: NA
cdr3_aa: CASSFGDAYNEQFF
cdr3_nt: TGTGCCAGCAGTTTTGGGGACGCTTACAATGAGCAGTTCTTC

d_call: NA
v_call: TRBV25-1
j_call: TRBJ2-1
clone_size: NA
cdr3_aa: CASSEYNFGEQFF
cdr3_nt: TGTGCCAGCAGTGAATACAACTTCGGTGAGCAGTTCTTC

d_call: NA
v_call: TRBV9
j_call: TRBJ2-1
clone_size: NA
cdr3_aa: CASSVEADTYNEQFF
cdr3_nt: TGTGCCAGCAGCGTAGAAGCGGACACCTACAATGAGCAGTTCTTC

d_call: NA
v_call: TRBV7-2
j_call: TRBJ1-4
clone_size: NA
cdr3_aa: CASSLVPTPTNEKLFF
cdr3_nt: TGTGCCAGCAGCTTAGTTCCCACCCCAACTAATGAAAAACTGTTTTTT

d_call: NA
v_call: TRBV6-6
j_call: TRBJ1-1
clone_size: NA
cdr3_aa: CASRQTPQGISTEAFF
cdr3_nt: TGTGCCAGCAGGCAAACCCCGCAAGGGATATCCACTGAAGCTTTCTTT

d_call: TRBD2
v_call: TRBV6-2/TRBV6-3
j_call: TRBJ2-2
clone_size: NA
cdr3_aa: CASSSGAGTGELFF
cdr3_nt: TGTGCCAGCAGTAGCGGGGCGGGGACCGGGGAGCTGTTTTTT

d_call: NA
v_call: TRBV2
j_call: TRBJ2-7
clone_size: NA
cdr3_aa: CASSDRFSYEQYF
cdr3_nt: TGTGCCAGCAGTGACCGATTCTCCTACGAGCAGTACTTC

d_call: TRBD1
v_call: TRBV28
j_call: TRBJ2-7
clone_size: NA
cdr3_aa: CASSSRTGWSEQYF
cdr3_nt: TGTGCCAGCAGTTCTCGGACAGGGTGGAGCGAGCAGTACTTC

d_call: TRBD2
v_call: TRBV6-4
j_call: TRBJ2-1
clone_size: NA
cdr3_aa: CASTRTSGSSNEQFF
cdr3_nt: TGTGCCAGCACGAGGACTAGCGGGAGCAGCAATGAGCAGTTCTTC

d_call: NA
v_call: TRBV6-6
j_call: TRBJ1-4
clone_size: few
cdr3_aa: CASSYSFATNEKLFF
cdr3_nt: TGTGCCAGCAGCTACTCATTTGCAACTAATGAAAAACTGTTTTTT

d_call: TRBD2
v_call: TRBV7-2
j_call: TRBJ2-3
clone_size: NA
cdr3_aa: CASSLTAAASGGADTQYF
cdr3_nt: TGTGCCAGCAGCTTAACCGCTGCGGCTAGCGGGGGGGCAGATACGCAGTATTTT

d_call: TRBD1
v_call: TRBV7-2
j_call: TRBJ2-7
clone_size: few
cdr3_aa: CASSFRDSGLYEQYF
cdr3_nt: TGTGCCAGCAGTTTCCGGGACAGCGGACTTTACGAGCAGTACTTC

d_call: TRBD1
v_call: TRBV7-2
j_call: TRBJ1-4
clone_size: few
cdr3_aa: CASSPTGGRSEKLFF
cdr3_nt: TGTGCCAGCAGCCCGACAGGGGGCAGATCTGAAAAACTGTTTTTT

d_call: TRBD1
v_call: TRBV5-6
j_call: TRBJ2-7
clone_size: many
cdr3_aa: CASSSGQGVFYEQYF
cdr3_nt: TGTGCCAGCAGCTCGGGACAGGGTGTCTTCTACGAGCAGTACTTC

d_call: TRBD2
v_call: TRBV27
j_call: TRBJ2-1
clone_size: few
cdr3_aa: CASRSGGAIIQHYNEQFF
cdr3_nt: TGTGCCAGCAGGAGCGGGGGCGCGATAATCCAACACTACAATGAGCAGTTCTTC

d_call: TRBD1
v_call: TRBV28
j_call: TRBJ1-2
clone_size: few
cdr3_aa: CASSLRGTGPPPHNYGYTF
cdr3_nt: TGTGCCAGCAGTTTAAGAGGGACAGGACCACCGCCCCACAACTATGGCTACACCTTC

d_call: TRBD1
v_call: TRBV12-3/TRBV12-4
j_call: TRBJ1-2
clone_size: NA
cdr3_aa: CASSLLLAGQGEYGYTF
cdr3_nt: TGTGCCAGCAGTTTGCTACTGGCGGGACAGGGCGAATATGGCTACACCTTC

d_call: NA
v_call: TRBV20-1
j_call: TRBJ2-1
clone_size: NA
cdr3_aa: CSGKGSYNEQFF
cdr3_nt: TGCAGCGGGAAGGGTTCCTACAATGAGCAGTTCTTC

d_call: TRBD2
v_call: TRBV7-3
j_call: TRBJ2-1
clone_size: NA
cdr3_aa: CASSSLAGGNYNEQFF
cdr3_nt: TGTGCCAGCAGCTCTCTAGCGGGGGGCAACTACAATGAGCAGTTCTTC

d_call: NA
v_call: TRBV9
j_call: TRBJ2-2
clone_size: NA
cdr3_aa: CASSPRALNTGELFF
cdr3_nt: TGTGCCAGCAGCCCCCGGGCCCTGAACACCGGGGAGCTGTTTTTT

d_call: TRBD1
v_call: TRBV10-3
j_call: TRBJ2-1
clone_size: NA
cdr3_aa: CAIRNPGQGYNEQFF
cdr3_nt: TGTGCCATCAGAAATCCGGGACAGGGCTACAATGAGCAGTTCTTC

d_call: TRBD2
v_call: TRBV7-2
j_call: TRBJ2-3
clone_size: few
cdr3_aa: CASSRGLAHMGDTQYF
cdr3_nt: TGTGCCAGCAGCCGCGGACTAGCGCATATGGGGGATACGCAGTATTTT

d_call: NA
v_call: TRBV7-2
j_call: TRBJ1-1
clone_size: few
cdr3_aa: CASLHGNTEAFF
cdr3_nt: TGTGCCAGTCTACATGGGAACACTGAAGCTTTCTTT

d_call: TRBD1
v_call: TRBV2
j_call: TRBJ1-2
clone_size: NA
cdr3_aa: CAIRPRGLNYGYTF
cdr3_nt: TGTGCCATACGTCCCAGGGGGCTCAACTATGGCTACACCTTC

d_call: NA
v_call: TRBV6-8
j_call: TRBJ2-7
clone_size: NA
cdr3_aa: CASSQFKGREQYF
cdr3_nt: TGTGCCAGCAGTCAATTCAAGGGTAGAGAACAGTACTTC

d_call: NA
v_call: TRBV11-2
j_call: TRBJ2-3
clone_size: NA
cdr3_aa: CASSLDPSDTQYF
cdr3_nt: TGTGCCAGCAGCTTAGATCCTTCAGATACGCAGTATTTT

d_call: NA
v_call: TRBV4-3
j_call: TRBJ1-1
clone_size: few
cdr3_aa: CASSSRDPNTEAFF
cdr3_nt: TGCGCCAGCAGCTCCCGGGACCCGAACACTGAAGCTTTCTTT

d_call: TRBD1
v_call: TRBV9
j_call: TRBJ2-5
clone_size: few
cdr3_aa: CASSLGTGGQETQYF
cdr3_nt: TGTGCCAGCAGCCTCGGGACAGGGGGACAAGAGACCCAGTACTTC

d_call: NA
v_call: TRBV7-2
j_call: TRBJ2-5
clone_size: many
cdr3_aa: CASSLARPQSSETQYF
cdr3_nt: TGTGCCAGCAGCTTAGCGCGGCCGCAATCCTCGGAGACCCAGTACTTC

d_call: NA
v_call: TRBV4-1
j_call: TRBJ1-6
clone_size: few
cdr3_aa: CASSQDPLLSPLHF
cdr3_nt: TGCGCCAGCAGCCAAGATCCTTTATTATCACCCCTCCACTTT

d_call: TRBD2
v_call: TRBV7-2
j_call: TRBJ2-3
clone_size: few
cdr3_aa: CASSSSGGALDTQYF
cdr3_nt: TGTGCCAGCAGCTCTAGCGGGGGGGCCCTAGATACGCAGTATTTT

d_call: NA
v_call: TRBV7-2
j_call: TRBJ2-2
clone_size: NA
cdr3_aa: CASSSGRGELFF
cdr3_nt: TGTGCCAGCAGCTCAGGGCGCGGGGAGCTGTTTTTT

d_call: NA
v_call: TRBV6-6
j_call: TRBJ1-4
clone_size: few
cdr3_aa: CASNPGRREKLFF
cdr3_nt: TGTGCCAGCAATCCAGGGCGGAGGGAAAAACTGTTTTTT

d_call: NA
v_call: TRBV7-2
j_call: TRBJ2-7
clone_size: few
cdr3_aa: CASSSVGQDEQYF
cdr3_nt: TGTGCCAGCAGCTCGGTAGGCCAGGACGAGCAGTACTTC

d_call: TRBD1
v_call: TRBV27
j_call: TRBJ1-2
clone_size: NA
cdr3_aa: CASSLTGGHGYTF
cdr3_nt: TGTGCCAGCAGCCTGACAGGGGGGCATGGCTACACCTTC

d_call: NA
v_call: TRBV6-5
j_call: TRBJ1-1
clone_size: NA
cdr3_aa: CASSYSPGTTEAFF
cdr3_nt: TGTGCCAGCAGTTACTCCCCGGGTACCACTGAAGCTTTCTTT

d_call: TRBD1
v_call: TRBV7-7
j_call: TRBJ2-1
clone_size: few
cdr3_aa: CASSLRTGAAYNEQFF
cdr3_nt: TGTGCTAGCAGCTTAAGAACAGGGGCCGCCTACAATGAGCAGTTCTTC

d_call: NA
v_call: TRBV7-9
j_call: TRBJ1-1
clone_size: many
cdr3_aa: CASSRPDDTEAFF
cdr3_nt: TGTGCCAGCAGCCGTCCGGACGACACTGAAGCTTTCTTT

d_call: TRBD1
v_call: TRBV19
j_call: TRBJ1-1
clone_size: few
cdr3_aa: CASSPGTGGNTEAFF
cdr3_nt: TGTGCCAGTAGTCCCGGGACAGGTGGAAACACTGAAGCTTTCTTT

d_call: NA
v_call: TRBV6-1
j_call: TRBJ1-1
clone_size: NA
cdr3_aa: CASSEARLVVGAFF
cdr3_nt: TGTGCCAGCAGTGAAGCCCGCCTGGTTGTTGGAGCTTTCTTT

d_call: NA
v_call: TRBV6-6
j_call: TRBJ2-5
clone_size: NA
cdr3_aa: CASSYSRRVGQVETQYF
cdr3_nt: TGTGCCAGCAGTTACTCGAGGAGGGTTGGGCAAGTTGAGACCCAGTACTTC

d_call: NA
v_call: TRBV6-2/TRBV6-3
j_call: TRBJ1-4
clone_size: few
cdr3_aa: CASSQERQPAPEQKLFF
cdr3_nt: TGTGCCAGCAGTCAGGAAAGACAGCCCGCTCCGGAGCAAAAACTGTTTTTT

d_call: NA
v_call: TRBV20-1
j_call: TRBJ2-5
clone_size: NA
cdr3_aa: CSASSGRLLTTKETQYF
cdr3_nt: TGCAGTGCTAGCTCGGGGAGACTCCTCACGACAAAAGAGACCCAGTACTTC

d_call: NA
v_call: TRBV7-8
j_call: TRBJ2-6
clone_size: few
cdr3_aa: CASSSFHQGILTGANVLTF
cdr3_nt: TGTGCCAGCAGCTCCTTTCACCAGGGAATCTTAACTGGGGCCAACGTCCTGACTTTC

d_call: NA
v_call: TRBV7-9
j_call: TRBJ1-1
clone_size: NA
cdr3_aa: CASSLVRGSGNTEAFF
cdr3_nt: TGTGCCAGCAGCTTAGTCAGGGGATCCGGGAACACTGAAGCTTTCTTT

d_call: NA
v_call: TRBV5-6
j_call: TRBJ1-1
clone_size: few
cdr3_aa: CASSSADGHFTEAFF
cdr3_nt: TGTGCCAGCAGCTCCGCGGACGGGCATTTCACTGAAGCTTTCTTT

d_call: TRBD1
v_call: TRBV7-7
j_call: TRBJ2-5
clone_size: NA
cdr3_aa: CASSLAPTGGETQYF
cdr3_nt: TGTGCCAGCAGCTTAGCCCCGACAGGGGGAGAGACCCAGTACTTC

d_call: TRBD2
v_call: TRBV7-2
j_call: TRBJ2-7
clone_size: few
cdr3_aa: CASSLADAGVYEQYF
cdr3_nt: TGTGCCAGCAGCTTAGCGGATGCGGGAGTCTACGAGCAGTACTTC

d_call: NA
v_call: TRBV7-8
j_call: TRBJ2-7
clone_size: few
cdr3_aa: CASTFGVGQDSYEQYF
cdr3_nt: TGTGCCAGCACCTTTGGTGTCGGTCAGGACTCTTACGAGCAGTACTTC

d_call: NA
v_call: TRBV12-3/TRBV12-4
j_call: TRBJ1-2
clone_size: few
cdr3_aa: CASTLGGGGYTF
cdr3_nt: TGTGCCAGCACCCTGGGGGGAGGCGGCTACACCTTC

d_call: TRBD2
v_call: TRBV11-2
j_call: TRBJ2-7
clone_size: NA
cdr3_aa: CASSSWTSGGSYEQYF
cdr3_nt: TGTGCCAGCAGTAGTTGGACTAGCGGGGGCTCCTACGAGCAGTACTTC

d_call: NA
v_call: TRBV4-1
j_call: TRBJ2-5
clone_size: NA
cdr3_aa: CASSQVGEQETQYF
cdr3_nt: TGCGCCAGCAGCCAGGTCGGAGAGCAAGAGACCCAGTACTTC

d_call: NA
v_call: TRBV12-3/TRBV12-4
j_call: TRBJ1-1
clone_size: few
cdr3_aa: CASSFGAMNTEAFF
cdr3_nt: TGTGCCAGCAGTTTCGGGGCAATGAACACTGAAGCTTTCTTT

d_call: TRBD2
v_call: TRBV4-3
j_call: TRBJ2-7
clone_size: NA
cdr3_aa: CASSQEIPSGGFYEQYF
cdr3_nt: TGCGCCAGCAGCCAAGAAATACCTAGCGGGGGGTTCTACGAGCAGTACTTC

d_call: NA
v_call: TRBV2
j_call: TRBJ2-1
clone_size: few
cdr3_aa: CASVWLTEFF
cdr3_nt: TGTGCCAGCGTTTGGCTCACGGAGTTCTTC